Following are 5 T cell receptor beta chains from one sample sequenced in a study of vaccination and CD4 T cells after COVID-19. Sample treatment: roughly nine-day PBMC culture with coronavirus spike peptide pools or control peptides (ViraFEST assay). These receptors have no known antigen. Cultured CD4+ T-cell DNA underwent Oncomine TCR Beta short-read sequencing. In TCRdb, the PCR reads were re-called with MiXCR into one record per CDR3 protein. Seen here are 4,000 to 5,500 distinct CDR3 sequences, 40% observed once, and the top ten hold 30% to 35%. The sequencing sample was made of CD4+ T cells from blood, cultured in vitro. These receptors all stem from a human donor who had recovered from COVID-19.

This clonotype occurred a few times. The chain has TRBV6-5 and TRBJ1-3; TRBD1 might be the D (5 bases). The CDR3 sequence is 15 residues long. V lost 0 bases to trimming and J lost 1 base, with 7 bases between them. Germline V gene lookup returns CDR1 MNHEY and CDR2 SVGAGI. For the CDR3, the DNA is TGTGCCAGCAGTTACTCAGCAGGGTCTGGAAACACCATATATTTT. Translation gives CASSYSAGSGNTIYF.

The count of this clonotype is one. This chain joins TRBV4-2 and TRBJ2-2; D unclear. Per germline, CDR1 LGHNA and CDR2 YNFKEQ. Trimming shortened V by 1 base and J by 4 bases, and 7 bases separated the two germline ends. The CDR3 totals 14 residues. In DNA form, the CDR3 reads TGTGCCAGCAGCCAAGTAGGTATCACCGGGGAGCTGTTTTTT. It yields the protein CASSQVGITGELFF.

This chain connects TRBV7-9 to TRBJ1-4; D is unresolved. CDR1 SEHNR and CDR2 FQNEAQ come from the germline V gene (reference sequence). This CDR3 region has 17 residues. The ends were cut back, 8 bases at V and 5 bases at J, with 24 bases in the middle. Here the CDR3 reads CASLLAQGEGENEKLFF. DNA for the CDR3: TGTGCCAGCCTCTTAGCCCAAGGAGAAGGAGAGAATGAAAAACTGTTTTTT. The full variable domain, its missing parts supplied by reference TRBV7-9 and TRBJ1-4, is DTGVSQNPRHKITKRGQNVTFRCDPISEHNRLYWYRQTLGQGPEFLTYFQNEAQLEKSRLLSDRFSAERPKGSFSTLEIQRTEQGDSAMYLCASLLAQGEGENEKLFFGSGTQLSVL.

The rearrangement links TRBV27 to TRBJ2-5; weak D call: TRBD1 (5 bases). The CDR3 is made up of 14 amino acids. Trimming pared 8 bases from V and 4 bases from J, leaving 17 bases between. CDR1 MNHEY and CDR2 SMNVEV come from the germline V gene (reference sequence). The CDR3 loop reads CASAYGRARETQYF. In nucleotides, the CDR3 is TGTGCCAGCGCATACGGCAGGGCTCGAGAGACCCAGTACTTC.

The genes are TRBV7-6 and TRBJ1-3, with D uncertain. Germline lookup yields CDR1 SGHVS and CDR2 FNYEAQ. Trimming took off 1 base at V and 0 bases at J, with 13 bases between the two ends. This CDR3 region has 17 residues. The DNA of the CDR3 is TGTGCCAGCAGCTTAGGGGCTTGGGATGGCTCTGGAAACACCATATATTTT. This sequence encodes CASSLGAWDGSGNTIYF.